This T cell receptor beta chain was captured by sequencing in a study of blood T cell repertoires in COVID-19. Study summary: Samples representing acute and convalescent COVID-19 were sourced from the United States, Italy and Spain. Sample material is recorded as cDNA or gDNA derived from T cells, B-cell-depleted T cells, or PBMCs.

In the original workflow: The authors estimated nucleated cell counts from reference gene primer amplification. Only in-frame clones appear in the TCRdb table, and some are missing; sequencing was by immunoSEQ multiplex PCR. The DNA was the basis for D and trimming; V, J and clone size are from that table. The sample lists a few hundred thousand clones, 88% occurring once. This CDR3 is built from 16 residues. The junction had 4 bases not matched to a gene; V was cut back by 3 bases and J by 5 bases. Germline V gives CDR1 ENHRY, CDR2 SYGVKD. The clonotype was recovered from a man aged 70 or older with acute or convalescent COVID-19. Sequenced sample: peripheral blood. The rearrangement joins TRBV10-3 to TRBJ2-5; 15 bases agree with TRBD2. The CDR3 sequence: CAISDPGLAGGETQYF. CDR3 coding DNA: TGTGCCATCAGTGACCCCGGACTAGCGGGGGGGGAGACCCAGTACTTC.